This TCR beta chain was identified in a study of Graves' ophthalmopathy and Graves' hyperthyroidism (dated by TCRdb to about 2018). Broadly, across the study: A patient counted as having stable hyperthyroidism if there was no progression to ophthalmopathy within 18 months of follow-up. The study used signatures of the TCR beta repertoire to tell Graves' ophthalmopathy apart from Graves' hyperthyroidism and to predict which patients would progress to ophthalmopathy. In total, around 140 blood samples were TCR-sequenced: 40 to 45 ophthalmopathy, 75 hyperthyroidism and about 17 hyperthyroidism-to-ophthalmopathy patients. To explore V-J signatures that distinguish ophthalmopathy from hyperthyroidism, a discovery set of about a hundred patients was enrolled, made up of around 44 with ophthalmopathy and some 56 with stable hyperthyroidism. For independent validation, a separate cohort was made up of approximately 19 hyperthyroidism patients plus 17 patients who later progressed from hyperthyroidism to ophthalmopathy. T-cell repertoires of thyroid tissue and blood were compared in over 5 hyperthyroidism patients. Following sample collection, hyperthyroidism patients were given methimazole at a starting dose of 30 mg daily, and ophthalmopathy patients were given high-dose intravenous methylprednisolone.

The germline V gene yields SGHTA for CDR1 and FQGNSA for CDR2. Counted from cysteine to phenylalanine, this CDR3 has 10 amino acids. Just CDR3 DNA is preserved here, 30 bases in frame from base 1. V is reduced by 0 bases and J by 13 bases, leaving a spacing of 6 bases between them. For repertoire sequencing, TCR beta CDR3 regions were amplified from RNA transcripts. A first-round RT-PCR used HTBI primers with the Qiagen OneStep RT-PCR kit, followed by a second-round multiplex PCR, size selection and purification. The libraries underwent paired-end sequencing with 100 bp reads on an Illumina HiSeq2000. In the authors' own workflow: SOAPnuke was used for read processing, and reads with adapters, uncalled bases, a mean Phred below 15, or no exact constant-primer or identifier match were discarded. COPE v1.2.5 was used to merge high-quality paired reads. Clonotypes were defined as unique nucleotide sequences and were aligned to IMGT TRB V, D and J references using MiTCR v1.1. Analysis was restricted to V-J combinations with a frequency above 0.0001, which covered 99.2% of repertoires. For each V-J combination, a TCR clonal expansion and chaos score was defined as F50 clonal expansion divided by the chaos observed in the TCRdist matrix. Welch's t-statistics and random forest were used to narrow the features down to around twelve V-J combinations, which were then fed into a naive Bayes classifier. The Morisita-Horn index was used to measure how similar the thyroid and blood repertoires were. TCRdb applied fastp at Q25 and MiXCR to the public reads, then kept only in-frame beta chains. CDR3 protein duplicates are merged, each entry listing the most common genes and DNA. Clone size and V and J calls follow TCRdb, not the original study. The sample table contains over a million distinct CDR3 sequences; only one count was recorded for less than 45% of them. Around 10% of the sample lies in the top ten.

What the study reported, not specific to this receptor: In validation, the model predicted ophthalmopathy progression with more than 70% sensitivity and around 72% specificity; more than ten predicted patients were CT-confirmed with GO in a median of approximately 6.2 months. The 13-signature model separated ophthalmopathy from stable hyperthyroidism with roughly 90% sensitivity and about 81% specificity in cross-validation, and 80%/75% in the test set. Most expanded thyroid clonotypes with a frequency above 0.001 also appeared in blood, which suggests that blood repertoires may reflect the immune response in the thyroid. No statistical method was used to predetermine the sample size, and group allocation was not hidden from the investigators.

In its sample, this clonotype was seen a few times. The specificity of this receptor is unknown. Base qualities are not provided; no much larger clone lies one nucleotide away. Hyperthyroidism patients were newly diagnosed, were aged 18 to 65 years, and had a disease duration under 2 months. Anyone with other autoimmune diseases, uncontrolled infections, pregnancy or lactation was excluded from the study. Clinical symptoms, serum thyroxine, TRAb, thyroid ultrasound and orbital computed tomography formed the basis of the diagnosis. Trizol reagent was used to extract the total RNA, and its quality was then checked on an Agilent 2100 Bioanalyzer.

Recombination linked TRBV7-2 to TRBJ2-5; the D segment is perhaps TRBD1 or TRBD2, each sharing 5 matched bases. Sequencing was carried out using peripheral blood or thyroid tissue (not recorded which). This clonotype was sampled from an adult man with Graves' hyperthyroidism. The CDR3 region: CASSLAGVYF. The nucleotide sequence reads TGTGCCAGCAGCTTAGCGGGGGTGTACTTC.